The present T cell receptor beta chain was sequenced within a study of blood T cell repertoires in COVID-19. TCRdb's copy holds only in-frame clones and misses some; the assay was immunoSEQ multiplex PCR. This sample has 200,000 to 250,000 clones, with about nine tenths found just once. The CDR3 sequence is 13 residues long. CDR1 is SQVTM and CDR2 is ANQGSEA in the germline V gene. V gave up 6 bases and J gave up 3 bases; unmatched junction bases: 5. Each participant's cohort was designated according to participant-reported clinical history. The sequencing sample was made of PBMCs or T cells enriched from blood (not recorded which). The genes are TRBV29-1 and TRBJ1-2; 9 bases are a match to TRBD1. The sequence came from a woman in her 30s who had recovered from COVID-19. For the CDR3, the DNA is TGCAGCGTCCCGGGACAGGGTGACTATGGCTACACCTTC. It translates to CSVPGQGDYGYTF.